The clone carrying this T cell receptor (beta chain) was observed a few times. Its specificity is not known. The entry originates in a study of T cells in Graves' hyperthyroidism and ophthalmopathy. RNA transcripts gave rise to amplified TCR beta CDR3 regions. The HTBI primer set served for first-round RT-PCR of the TCR CDR3. TCRdb re-derived calls from the multiplex PCR reads in MiXCR, one entry per CDR3 protein. This table holds over 500,000 distinct CDR3 sequences, approximately 14% found once. The study's findings and limits: A 13 V-J signature model discriminated ophthalmopathy versus stable hyperthyroidism. Ophthalmopathy prediction by the model preceded onset by a median approximately six months.

Graves' hyperthyroidism showing no ophthalmopathy progression within 18 months was considered stable. Patients between 18 and 65 years old had hyperthyroidism, newly diagnosed and lasting under 2 months. The CDR3 length is 14 residues. Germline lookup yields CDR1 MGHRA and CDR2 YSYEKL. Trimming shortened V by 4 bases and J by 11 bases, and 18 bases separated the two germline ends. The sequence was collected from a woman aged 40 to 50 with Graves' hyperthyroidism. The chain combines TRBV4-1 with TRBJ1-5; tentatively, D is TRBD1 (5 bases). Sequencing was performed on blood. This CDR3 is CASSLDGTVGAQHF. DNA for the CDR3: TGCGCCAGCAGCCTCGACGGGACCGTTGGGGCCCAGCATTTT.